Listed here are 12 T cell receptor beta chains from one sample, sequenced in a study of sequential checkpoint blockade in melanoma. As to treatment: randomized to nivolumab then ipilimumab (arm A) or the reverse (arm B). Libraries were prepared by immunoSEQ multiplex PCR; TCRdb keeps only in-frame clonotypes and omits some of them. The table shows roughly 20,000 clones, with about four fifths occurring only once. The specimen was CD8+ T cells sorted from blood (inferred from file names), collected from a patient given nivolumab and ipilimumab in sequence. These receptors originate from a human donor with melanoma.

J is TRBJ2-7 and V is TRBV19, with D tentatively TRBD2 (6 bases). CDR1 is LNHDA and CDR2 is SQIVND in the germline V gene (reference sequence). The CDR3 runs 15 residues. The V end was cut by 8 bases, the J end by 0 bases, with 17 bases between. The CDR3 DNA follows: TGTGCCAGTTCATGGGGGGACGAGGGCTCCTACGAGCAGTACTTC. It codes for CASSWGDEGSYEQYF.

The CDR3: CASSHGTDLNYGYTF. CDR3 DNA sequence: TGCGCCAGCAGCCACGGGACAGACCTAAACTATGGCTACACCTTC. The rearrangement joins TRBV4-1 to TRBJ1-2, with TRBD1 matching 7 bases. CDR3 size: 15 residues. The V and J ends lost 3 bases and 2 bases, in that order; junction bases with no gene match: 6. Germline CDR1 reads MGHRA; CDR2 reads YSYEKL.

This clone was counted a single time. V is TRBV7-9 and J is TRBJ2-1; TRBD2 matches 7 bases. Germline CDR1 SEHNR, CDR2 FQNEAQ (reference sequence). V was clipped by 1 base and J by 5 bases; unmatched bases: 5. The CDR3 length is 15 residues. CDR3 coding DNA: TGTGCCAGCAGCTTAGATTCTAGCGGAGACAATGAGCAGTTCTTC. This sequence encodes CASSLDSSGDNEQFF.

The J gene is TRBJ2-7, the V gene TRBV28, with D tentatively TRBD1 (5 bases). The germline CDR1 and CDR2 sequences are MDHEN and SYDVKM. The CDR3 runs to 13 residues. Here the CDR3 reads CATSFTGAYEQYF. The DNA of the CDR3 is TGTGCGACAAGTTTCACAGGCGCCTACGAGCAGTACTTC. The full variable domain, its missing parts supplied by reference TRBV28 and TRBJ2-7, is DVKVTQSSRYLVKRTGEKVFLECVQDMDHENMFWYRQDPGLGLRLIYFSYDVKMKEKGDIPEGYSVSREKKERFSLILESASTNQTSMYLCATSFTGAYEQYFGPGTRLTVT.

This sequence joins TRBV7-6 and TRBJ1-2; 7 nucleotides agree with TRBD1. The CDR3 sequence is 13 residues long. Germline V gene data show CDR1 as SGHVS and CDR2 as FNYEAQ. V was clipped by 7 bases and J by 1 base; unmatched bases: 3. The CDR3 bases are TGTGCCAGCAAGGGGGCGGATAACTATGGCTACACCTTC. This codes for CASKGADNYGYTF.

This rearrangement joins TRBV5-4 to TRBJ2-1; 8 nucleotides line up with TRBD1. Unmatched junction bases numbered 11, after V lost 4 bases and J lost 2 bases. Germline V CDR1 and CDR2: SGHNT, YYREEE (reference sequence). The CDR3 totals 17 residues. The CDR3 loop reads CASSTGQGQAPYNEQFF. The CDR3 nucleotides read TGTGCCAGCAGCACAGGACAGGGACAGGCACCCTACAATGAGCAGTTCTTC.

This chain's CDR3 is CASSSKMGYTGGIYNEQFF. CDR3 sequence (DNA): TGTGCCAGCAGTTCAAAGATGGGATATACGGGAGGTATCTACAATGAGCAGTTCTTC. The chain carries TRBV27 and TRBJ2-1; 7 bases match TRBD2. Germline assignment: CDR1 MNHEY and CDR2 SMNVEV (reference sequence). Trimming took 4 bases from V and 3 from J; bases not matched to a gene: 18. The CDR3 extends over 19 amino acids.

This chain links TRBV11-2 with TRBJ2-3; D is possibly TRBD1 (7 bases). Trimming took 0 bases from V and 6 from J, leaving 10 bases between them. This CDR3 is built from 14 residues. Germline V gives CDR1 SGHAT, CDR2 FQNNGV. CDR3 protein: CASSLEAGGDTQYF. The DNA for the CDR3 is TGTGCCAGCAGCTTAGAGGCAGGGGGGGATACGCAGTATTTT.

CDR3 residues: CASSLLAGEILYEQYF. The CDR3 DNA follows: TGTGCCAGCAGCCTCCTAGCGGGAGAGATTCTCTACGAGCAGTACTTC. The chain employs TRBV7-6 and TRBJ2-7; 10 nucleotides match TRBD2. The CDR3 covers 16 residues. Trimming took 5 bases from V and 3 from J; bases not matched to a gene: 10. CDR1 SGHVS and CDR2 FNYEAQ come from the germline V gene.

Only one count was recorded for this clone. The rearrangement joins TRBV28 to TRBJ2-7; 9 bases are a match to TRBD1. Germline CDR1 reads MDHEN; CDR2 reads SYDVKM. Trimming at V came to 3 bases and at J to 0 bases, leaving 6 bases not matched to a gene. CDR3 length equals 16 residues. Here the CDR3 reads CASSLRGTGSSYEQYF. CDR3 DNA: TGTGCCAGCAGTTTGCGAGGGACAGGGAGCTCCTACGAGCAGTACTTC. Filled out from reference TRBV28 and TRBJ2-7, the complete variable domain reads DVKVTQSSRYLVKRTGEKVFLECVQDMDHENMFWYRQDPGLGLRLIYFSYDVKMKEKGDIPEGYSVSREKKERFSLILESASTNQTSMYLCASSLRGTGSSYEQYFGPGTRLTVT.

In this sample, this clone turned up once. The V call is TRBV28, the J call TRBJ1-1, with D perhaps matching TRBD1 (6 bases). This CDR3 comprises 15 residues. Germline V CDR1 and CDR2: MDHEN, SYDVKM. V lost 5 bases and J lost 7, with 20 bases in between. CDR3 in DNA: TGTGCCAGCAGTCCCCCCGGGGGGGCACGTAGTGAAGCTTTCTTT. Its translation is CASSPPGGARSEAFF.

V usage is TRBV4-2 and J usage is TRBJ2-7, with 11 bases fitting TRBD1. V was clipped by 7 bases and J by 3 bases; unmatched bases: 5. The CDR3 runs to 14 residues. Germline values: CDR1 LGHNA, CDR2 YNFKEQ. In DNA, the CDR3 is TGTGCCAGCACGTTGGACAGGGGGCACTACGAGCAGTACTTC. Protein sequence: CASTLDRGHYEQYF.